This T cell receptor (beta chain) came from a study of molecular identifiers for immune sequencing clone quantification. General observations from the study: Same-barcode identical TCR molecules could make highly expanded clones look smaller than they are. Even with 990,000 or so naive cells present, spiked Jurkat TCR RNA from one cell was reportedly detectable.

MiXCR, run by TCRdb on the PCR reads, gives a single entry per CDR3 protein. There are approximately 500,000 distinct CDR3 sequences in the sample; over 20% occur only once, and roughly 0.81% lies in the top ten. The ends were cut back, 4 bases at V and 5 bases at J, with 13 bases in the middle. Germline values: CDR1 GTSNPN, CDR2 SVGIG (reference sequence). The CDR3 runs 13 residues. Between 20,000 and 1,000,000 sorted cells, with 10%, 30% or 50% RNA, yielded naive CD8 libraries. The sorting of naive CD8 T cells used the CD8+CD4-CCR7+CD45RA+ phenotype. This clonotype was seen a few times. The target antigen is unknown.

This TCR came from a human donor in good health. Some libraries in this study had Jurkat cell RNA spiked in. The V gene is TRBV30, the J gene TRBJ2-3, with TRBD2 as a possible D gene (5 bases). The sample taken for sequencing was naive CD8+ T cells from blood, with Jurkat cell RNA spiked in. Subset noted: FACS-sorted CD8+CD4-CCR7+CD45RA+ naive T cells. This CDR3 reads CAWTEDWKDTQYF. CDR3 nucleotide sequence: TGTGCCTGGACCGAGGACTGGAAAGATACGCAGTATTTT.